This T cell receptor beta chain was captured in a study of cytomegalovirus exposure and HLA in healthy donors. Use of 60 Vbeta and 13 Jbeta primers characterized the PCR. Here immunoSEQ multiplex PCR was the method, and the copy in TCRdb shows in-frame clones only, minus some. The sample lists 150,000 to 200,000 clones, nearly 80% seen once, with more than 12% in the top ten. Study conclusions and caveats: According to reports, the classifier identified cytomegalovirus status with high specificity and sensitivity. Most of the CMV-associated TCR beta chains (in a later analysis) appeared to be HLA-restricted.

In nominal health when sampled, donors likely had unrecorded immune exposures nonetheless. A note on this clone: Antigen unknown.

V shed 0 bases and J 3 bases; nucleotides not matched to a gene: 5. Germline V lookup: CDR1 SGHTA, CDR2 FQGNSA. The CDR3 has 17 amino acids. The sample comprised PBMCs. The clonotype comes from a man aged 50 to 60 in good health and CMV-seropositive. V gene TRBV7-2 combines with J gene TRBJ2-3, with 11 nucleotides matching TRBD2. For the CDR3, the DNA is TGTGCCAGCAGCTTAGCGCTTAGCGGGGGGGAAACAGATACGCAGTATTTT. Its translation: CASSLALSGGETDTQYF.